The following is a T cell receptor beta chain sequence with its context. Antigen specificity is unknown. This record comes from a study of T cell responses to AZD1222 COVID-19 vaccine. General study findings and limits: Clonal diversity was possibly underestimated, and white British individuals and females predominated among donors. Close to half of all spike-specific TCRs reportedly target regions of the variants that are unmutated.

This CDR3 contains 16 residues. Germline CDR1 and CDR2: MNHEY and SVGEGT. The V gene lost 0 bases and the J gene lost 5 bases, with 16 bases spanning the gap. The method was immunoSEQ multiplex PCR; TCRdb's version includes in-frame clones alone and lacks a portion of them. This sample carries tens of thousands of clones, more than 85% of them seen once, and the ten largest clones take 35% to 50%. The chain joins TRBV6-2 or TRBV6-3 to TRBJ1-1, with a possible D match to TRBD1 (5 bases). The origin of this receptor is an adult in good health. Specimen: peripheral blood, collected on day 0 of AZD1222 vaccination. In nucleotides, the CDR3 is TGTGCCAGCAGTTACTCGCCCGGGACTGGAGGGACTGAAGCTTTCTTT. Amino acids: CASSYSPGTGGTEAFF.